This record looks at one T cell receptor beta chain sequence and its context. No antigen is known for it. This sample was taken from a study of T cell responses to AZD1222 COVID-19 vaccine. Whole-study results and caveats: Among the donors, most were white British and more were female, and clonal diversity was possibly underestimated. Spike regions recognized by vaccine-associated CD4 TCRs spanned the protein, led by 160-218 and 743-854.

The junction had 13 bases not matched to a gene; V was cut back by 4 bases and J by 7 bases. Germline V gives CDR1 SGHTA, CDR2 FQGTGA. CDR3 size: 19 residues. Some clones are missing from TCRdb's copy, which holds only in-frame ones; the method was immunoSEQ multiplex PCR. This sample has some 140,000 clones, with about 86% found just once. V is TRBV7-3 and J is TRBJ2-1; 16 nucleotides agree with TRBD2. Sequencing was performed on peripheral blood, taken on day 0 of MenACWY control vaccination. This receptor was obtained from an adult in good health. CDR3 sequence reads: CASSSPGLAGGPFENEQFF. In DNA form, the CDR3 reads TGTGCCAGCAGCTCCCCGGGACTAGCGGGAGGGCCTTTCGAGAATGAGCAGTTCTTC.